The source of this TCR beta chain is a study of regulatory T cells in long-lasting Graves disease. Time point noted: newly diagnosed GD, antithyroid drugs for less than 3 months. PBMC RNA served as the TCR library source. To make TCR beta libraries, researchers used iRepertoire HTBI primers and Arm-PCR of CDR3 regions. MiXCR, run by TCRdb on the multiplex PCR reads, gives a single entry per CDR3 protein. The sample has 530,000 or so distinct CDR3 sequences, roughly 13% seen once; the top ten hold roughly 10%. In germline, CDR1 is SNHLY, CDR2 FYNNEI. J lost 1 base, V lost 9 bases, and 7 bases had no gene match. The CDR3 runs to 16 residues. These data are also associated with another study on T cells in Graves' hyperthyroidism and ophthalmopathy.

This receptor was obtained from a man younger than 45 with Graves disease. The chain joins TRBV2 to TRBJ2-5, with 14 bases identical to TRBD2. The sequences come from peripheral blood mononuclear cells (PBMCs), collected at new diagnosis, from a patient treated with antithyroid drugs. This CDR3 reads CARGGLAGVFQETQYF. CDR3 sequence (DNA): TGTGCCAGGGGGGGACTAGCGGGAGTCTTCCAAGAGACCCAGTACTTC.